This record looks at one TCR beta chain sequence and its context. What it binds is unknown. Germline CDR1 SGHRS, CDR2 YFSETQ. The CDR3 has 15 amino acids. The ends were cut back, 1 base at V and 2 bases at J, with 11 bases in the middle. This specimen comes from a study of T cells in localized non-small cell lung cancer. Findings and caveats of the study: The highest T cell clonality was in uninvolved adjacent lung, above tumor.

Measured with immunoSEQ multiplex PCR; TCRdb has only the in-frame clones, and not every one. The data contain over a thousand clones, roughly 19% of them singletons. The chain recombines TRBV5-1 with TRBJ2-3; a weak D match, TRBD1 (5 bases). The sequence was obtained from a female donor over 55 with stage I lung adenocarcinoma. The sequencing here drew on normal lung tissue next to the tumor, taken before any cancer treatment. The chain's CDR3 is CASSLLGQNTDTQYF. CDR3 DNA: TGCGCCAGCAGCTTGCTGGGGCAGAACACAGATACGCAGTATTTT.